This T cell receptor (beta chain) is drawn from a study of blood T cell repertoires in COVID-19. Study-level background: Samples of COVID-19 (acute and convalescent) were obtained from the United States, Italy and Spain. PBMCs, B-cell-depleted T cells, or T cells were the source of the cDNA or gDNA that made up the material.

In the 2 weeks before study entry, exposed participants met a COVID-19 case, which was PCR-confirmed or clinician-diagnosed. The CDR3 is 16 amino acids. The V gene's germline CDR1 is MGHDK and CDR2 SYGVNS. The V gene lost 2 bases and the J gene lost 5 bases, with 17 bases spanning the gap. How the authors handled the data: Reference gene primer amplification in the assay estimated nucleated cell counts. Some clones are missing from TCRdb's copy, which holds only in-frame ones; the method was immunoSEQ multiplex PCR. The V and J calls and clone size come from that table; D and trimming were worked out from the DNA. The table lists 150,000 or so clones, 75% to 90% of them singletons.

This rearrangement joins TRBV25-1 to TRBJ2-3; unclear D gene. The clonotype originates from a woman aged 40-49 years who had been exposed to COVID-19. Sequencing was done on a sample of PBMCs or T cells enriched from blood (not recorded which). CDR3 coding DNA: TGTGCCAGCAGTGAAGCAGACCCACTCCACAGAGATACGCAGTATTTT. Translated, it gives CASSEADPLHRDTQYF.